One sample yielded the 14 T cell receptor beta chains listed below, sequenced in a study of blood T cell repertoires in COVID-19. TCRdb's table, derived via immunoSEQ multiplex PCR, lists solely in-frame clones and lacks some. The table includes approximately 200,000 clones, 86% detected once. The source material was PBMCs or T cells enriched from blood (not recorded which). The receptors were gathered from a woman in her thirties who had recovered from COVID-19.

CDR3 nucleotides: TGTGCCAGCAGCCAAGATCCAGGGCTAGGGTACGAGCAGTACTTC. It yields the protein CASSQDPGLGYEQYF. This chain links TRBV3-1 (or the pseudogene TRBV3-2) with TRBJ2-7; tentative D call: TRBD1 (5 bases). Germline assignment: CDR1 LGHDT and CDR2 YNNKEL (reference sequence). The V and J ends lost 0 bases and 4 bases respectively, with 13 bases between them. This CDR3 spans 15 amino acids.

V is TRBV7-8 and J is TRBJ2-2, with 7 bases fitting TRBD1. The germline V gene has CDR1 SGHVS and CDR2 FQNEAQ. The CDR3 spans 13 residues. V shed 3 bases, J shed 6 bases, and the junction held 1 base outside the gene matches. This chain's CDR3 is CASSFTGAGELFF. The CDR3 nucleotides are TGTGCCAGCAGCTTCACAGGGGCCGGGGAGCTGTTTTTT.

The J gene is TRBJ1-1, the V gene TRBV28; no reliable D call. V was cut by 3 bases and J by 6 bases, with 11 bases left in between. This CDR3 spans 13 amino acids. Germline loops: CDR1 MDHEN, CDR2 SYDVKM. This CDR3 reads CASSLIDGAEAFF. In nucleotides, the CDR3 is TGTGCCAGCAGTTTGATCGACGGGGCTGAAGCTTTCTTT.

The chain couples TRBV7-9 to TRBJ1-5; D not certain. Between the trimmed V and J ends, which lost 5 bases and 4 bases, there was a span of 12 bases. Per germline, CDR1 SEHNR and CDR2 FQNEAQ (reference sequence). The CDR3 extends over 14 amino acids. DNA of the CDR3: TGTGCCAGCAGCCCCGCCCGCGCAAATCAGCCCCAGCATTTT. Protein: CASSPARANQPQHF.

This clone was seen just once. The V and J genes are TRBV28 and TRBJ2-1; 10 nucleotides agree with TRBD2. The ends lost 3 bases at V and 3 bases at J; junction bases unmatched: 8. The CDR3 covers 17 residues. CDR1 and CDR2 from the germline V gene are MDHEN and SYDVKM. The CDR3 DNA is TGTGCCAGCAGTTTGGGGGTAGCGGGAGGTTACTACAATGAGCAGTTCTTC. Translated, it gives CASSLGVAGGYYNEQFF.

This clone was found once. CDR3 amino acids: CATSRSTGEWEFF. In DNA form, the CDR3 reads TGTGCCACCAGCAGGTCAACAGGGGAGTGGGAGTTCTTC. V is TRBV15 and J is TRBJ2-1, with 7 positions matching TRBD1. The CDR3 is made up of 13 amino acids. The J segment lost 14 bases and the V segment lost 3 bases, leaving 10 bases of the junction unmatched. Germline V gives CDR1 LNHNV, CDR2 YYDKDF (reference sequence).

The rearrangement uses TRBV10-2 and TRBJ2-1, with D possibly being TRBD1 (6 bases). The CDR3 length is 14 residues. Trimming took off 2 bases at V and 5 bases at J, with 10 bases between the two ends. From germline, CDR1 is WSHSY and CDR2 SAAADI. The CDR3 region has the DNA TGCGCCAGCAGTGAGCCAGGGGCGGACAATGAGCAGTTCTTC. Its protein product is CASSEPGADNEQFF.

The rearrangement links TRBV7-2 to TRBJ2-1; D possibly corresponds to TRBD2 (6 bases). The CDR3 covers 13 residues. The germline V gene has CDR1 SGHTA and CDR2 FQGNSA. V lost 1 base and J 9 bases, leaving 10 bases between the germline ends. The CDR3 is CASSLGPGGEQFF. The CDR3 region has the DNA TGTGCCAGCAGCTTAGGGCCCGGGGGTGAGCAGTTCTTC.

The chain carries TRBV7-2 and TRBJ2-7, with 14 bases aligning to TRBD2. The V and J ends lost 5 bases and 7 bases, in that order; junction bases with no gene match: 7. Germline loops: CDR1 SGHTA, CDR2 FQGNSA. CDR3 length: 15 residues. The CDR3 DNA sequence: TGTGCCAGCAGCCCGGGACTAGCGGGAGAATTTGAGCAGTACTTC. Protein: CASSPGLAGEFEQYF.

This chain connects TRBV4-1 to TRBJ2-1, with TRBD2 matching over 9 bases. CDR1 MGHRA and CDR2 YSYEKL come from the germline V gene. The ends lost 1 base at V and 5 bases at J; junction bases unmatched: 9. This CDR3 is 17 amino acids long. CDR3 amino acids: CASSQVAGLAFNNEQFF. The CDR3 DNA follows: TGCGCCAGCAGCCAAGTGGCAGGACTAGCGTTCAACAATGAGCAGTTCTTC.

This chain uses TRBV28 with TRBJ2-1, with 9 bases identical to TRBD2. CDR1 MDHEN and CDR2 SYDVKM come from the germline V gene. The CDR3 has 14 residues. The trim removed 8 bases at V and 6 bases at J, leaving 8 bases unmatched. Here the CDR3 DNA reads TGTGCCAGCCGAGACGGGACTAGCCTCAATGAGCAGTTCTTC. Protein: CASRDGTSLNEQFF.

The rearrangement uses TRBV18 and TRBJ1-2; D call uncertain. There are 15 residues in the CDR3. Trimming pared 0 bases from V and 2 bases from J, leaving 10 bases between. Germline V gene data show CDR1 as KGHSH and CDR2 as LQKENI. The CDR3 sequence is CASSPPNSPNYGYTF. For the CDR3, the DNA is TGTGCCAGCTCACCACCGAACAGCCCAAACTATGGCTACACCTTC.

The chain is built from TRBV9 and TRBJ1-4, with 9 bases aligning to TRBD1. Germline V CDR1 and CDR2: SGDLS, YYNGEE. This CDR3 spans 15 amino acids. J was trimmed by 6 bases and V by 4 bases; bases with no gene match: 7. The CDR3 sequence: CASSLTGQGYEKLFF. DNA of the CDR3: TGTGCCAGCAGCTTGACGGGACAGGGCTATGAAAAACTGTTTTTT.

V is TRBV14 and J is TRBJ1-1; possible D gene TRBD1, 5 bases. V dropped 4 bases and J dropped 0 bases, with 12 bases sitting between them. Germline V CDR1 and CDR2: SGHDN, FVKESK. The CDR3 is 15 residues long. CDR3: CASSPMGLLNTEAFF. CDR3 sequence (DNA): TGTGCCAGCAGCCCGATGGGACTTCTGAACACTGAAGCTTTCTTT.